These 22 T cell receptor beta chains were all obtained from the same sample, sequenced in a study of cytomegalovirus exposure and HLA in healthy donors. Using immunoSEQ multiplex PCR, the repertoire was profiled, and TCRdb retains in-frame clones only, with some absent. The repertoire consists of 150,000 to 180,000 clones, with about 86% occurring once and the leading ten covering about 2.2%. The sequenced sample consisted of PBMCs. These receptors came from a human donor in good health.

This chain joins TRBV5-1 and TRBJ2-5, with no clear D. The CDR3 length is 12 residues. Germline V gene lookup returns CDR1 SGHRS and CDR2 YFSETQ. Trimming pared 5 bases from V and 0 bases from J, leaving 5 bases between. CDR3 nucleotide sequence: TGCGCCAGCAGGCAGGACCAAGAGACCCAGTACTTC. Residues: CASRQDQETQYF.

CDR3 in amino acids: CASSEGQVDEQFF. CDR3 sequence (DNA): TGTGCCAGCAGTGAAGGCCAGGTGGATGAGCAGTTCTTC. The J gene is TRBJ2-1, the V gene TRBV6-4; no firm D call. The CDR3 spans 13 residues. V was cut by 3 bases and J by 8 bases, with 11 bases left in between. Germline-derived CDR1 and CDR2 are MRHNA and SNTAGT.

The chain carries TRBV27 and TRBJ2-1; D may be TRBD2 (6 bases). This CDR3 contains 18 residues. Trimming took off 3 bases at V and 0 bases at J, with 18 bases between the two ends. Germline CDR1 reads MNHEY; CDR2 reads SMNVEV (reference sequence). The chain's CDR3 is CASSFDATSYGSYNEQFF. The CDR3 bases are TGTGCCAGCAGTTTCGATGCGACTAGTTACGGCTCCTACAATGAGCAGTTCTTC.

This sequence joins TRBV7-8 and TRBJ1-5, with D possibly TRBD1 on 5 matching bases. V dropped 2 bases and J dropped 1 base, with 6 bases sitting between them. The CDR3 spans 14 residues. Germline V CDR1 and CDR2: SGHVS, FQNEAQ. For the CDR3, the DNA is TGTGCCAGCAGCTTACAGGGAAGCAATCAGCCCCAGCATTTT. Translating it yields CASSLQGSNQPQHF.

This chain uses TRBV6-1 with TRBJ2-2; TRBD2 aligns across 10 bases. With 10 bases clipped from V and 1 base from J, the junction kept 6 bases outside the gene matches. CDR3 length: 15 amino acids. CDR1 and CDR2 (germline): MNHNS, SASEGT. CDR3 amino acids: CATKRLAGNTGELFF. The CDR3 DNA is TGTGCCACCAAAAGACTAGCGGGGAACACCGGGGAGCTGTTTTTT.

This rearrangement joins TRBV2 to TRBJ1-1, with D tentatively TRBD1 (6 bases). The V end lost 6 bases, the J end lost 4 bases, and 15 bases lay between the germline ends. Per germline, CDR1 SNHLY and CDR2 FYNNEI. The CDR3 totals 14 residues. The CDR3 here is CASRGASPSTEAFF. The CDR3 DNA reads TGTGCCAGCAGGGGGGCCTCCCCCTCCACTGAAGCTTTCTTT.

V gene TRBV2 combines with J gene TRBJ2-5; tentatively, D is TRBD1 (6 bases). V was cut by 5 bases and J by 5 bases, with 12 bases left in between. This CDR3 contains 13 residues. Germline CDR1 is SNHLY and CDR2 is FYNNEI. DNA for the CDR3: TGTGCCAGCAGTTGGGGGCTTGGGGAGACCCAGTACTTC. Protein product: CASSWGLGETQYF.

The rearrangement uses TRBV5-6 and TRBJ2-2, with 7 bases lining up with TRBD2. CDR1 SGHDT and CDR2 YYEEEE come from the germline V gene. CDR3 size: 16 residues. With V trimmed by 6 bases and J by 5 bases, 13 bases remained unmatched. The CDR3: CASTYSSGRVTGELFF. In DNA, the CDR3 is TGTGCCAGCACCTATTCGTCGGGGAGGGTTACCGGGGAGCTGTTTTTT.

V gene TRBV5-1 combines with J gene TRBJ2-7, with 8 nucleotides matching TRBD1. Germline lookup yields CDR1 SGHRS and CDR2 YFSETQ. CDR3 length equals 15 residues. The ends lost 0 bases at V and 1 base at J; junction bases unmatched: 3. In DNA, the CDR3 is TGCGCCAGCAGCTTGGGGACAGGGAGATCCTACGAGCAGTACTTC. This codes for CASSLGTGRSYEQYF.

This chain links TRBV5-6 with TRBJ2-3; 7 nucleotides align to TRBD2. Looked up from germline, CDR1 is SGHDT and CDR2 is YYEEEE. V dropped 0 bases and J dropped 2; count of bases not matched to a gene: 9. The CDR3 consists of 17 residues. Here the CDR3 reads CASSLGSGETFTDTQYF. The CDR3 coding sequence is TGTGCCAGCAGCTTGGGCAGCGGGGAAACCTTCACAGATACGCAGTATTTT.

The rearrangement joins TRBV6-5 to TRBJ2-3; perhaps TRBD2 as D (5 bases). There are 13 residues in the CDR3. Trimming cost V 7 bases and J 9 bases, with 17 bases left between them. CDR1 and CDR2 (germline): MNHEY, SVGAGI. The DNA of the CDR3 is TGTGCCAGCACCCCGTTGGGCGGAGGAACGCAGTATTTT. This codes for CASTPLGGGTQYF.

The rearrangement links TRBV5-1 to TRBJ2-5; TRBD2 is a possible D gene (6 bases). The CDR3 covers 13 residues. Germline CDR1 SGHRS, CDR2 YFSETQ. Trimming cost V 0 bases and J 3 bases, with 6 bases left between them. The CDR3: CASSLGGEETQYF. The CDR3, as DNA: TGCGCCAGCAGCTTGGGGGGGGAAGAGACCCAGTACTTC.

This clone was recorded a few times. The V and J genes are TRBV10-3 and TRBJ1-2; 8 nucleotides agree with TRBD1. Unmatched junction bases numbered 7, after V lost 10 bases and J lost 3 bases. From germline, CDR1 is ENHRY and CDR2 SYGVKD. The CDR3 length is 13 residues. CDR3 protein: CATEKTGDYGYTF. CDR3 sequence (DNA): TGTGCCACCGAAAAGACAGGGGACTATGGCTACACCTTC.

This clone appeared a single time. The chain recombines TRBV15 with TRBJ1-1, with D unclear. CDR3 size: 16 residues. CDR1 is LNHNV, CDR2 YYDKDF, per germline (reference sequence). V was shortened by 3 bases and J by 5 bases, with 19 bases between the two germline ends. The CDR3: CATSRTSAGVWTEAFF. For the CDR3, the DNA is TGTGCCACCAGCAGGACCTCAGCCGGGGTGTGGACTGAAGCTTTCTTT.

The J gene is TRBJ2-1, the V gene TRBV7-3; TRBD2 matches at 13 bases. The CDR3 extends over 16 amino acids. Trimming took 5 bases from V and 7 from J; bases not matched to a gene: 8. CDR1 is SGHTA and CDR2 is FQGTGA in the germline V gene. The CDR3 is CASSQTGTSGTNEQFF. The CDR3, as DNA: TGTGCCAGCAGCCAAACCGGGACTAGCGGGACGAATGAGCAGTTCTTC.

The chain couples TRBV5-1 to TRBJ2-5; possible D gene TRBD1, 6 bases. This CDR3 comprises 15 residues. Germline V CDR1 and CDR2: SGHRS, YFSETQ. V was cut by 0 bases and J by 5 bases, with 14 bases left in between. CDR3 protein: CASSLVTRGKETQYF. CDR3 nucleotides: TGCGCCAGCAGCTTGGTTACGAGGGGGAAGGAGACCCAGTACTTC.

In this sample, this clone turned up once. J is TRBJ2-7 and V is TRBV28; D possibly corresponds to TRBD1 (6 bases). The CDR3 covers 13 residues. Germline-derived CDR1 and CDR2 are MDHEN and SYDVKM. Trimming took off 6 bases at V and 4 bases at J, with 13 bases between the two ends. The CDR3 DNA reads as TGTGCCAGCAGGACCACAGGGTCGTACGAGCAGTACTTC. Translating it yields CASRTTGSYEQYF.

The rearrangement uses TRBV5-6 and TRBJ2-7, with D possibly matching TRBD1 (6 bases). Trimming removed 3 bases at V and 8 bases at J, with 21 bases between. The CDR3 extends over 15 amino acids. Germline V gives CDR1 SGHDT, CDR2 YYEEEE. The CDR3: CASSSPGPGVSKQYF. In DNA form, the CDR3 reads TGTGCCAGCAGCTCGCCGGGGCCAGGGGTATCAAAGCAGTACTTC. The full variable domain, completed using reference TRBV5-6 and TRBJ2-7, is DAGVTQSPTHLIKTRGQQVTLRCSPKSGHDTVSWYQQALGQGPQFIFQYYEEEERQRGNFPDRFSGHQFPNYSSELNVNALLLGDSALYLCASSSPGPGVSKQYFGPGTRLTVT.

This chain links TRBV6-6 with TRBJ1-2; D perhaps matches TRBD1 (5 bases). Trimming left V 2 bases short and J 4 bases short, with 11 bases between. CDR3 size: 14 residues. The germline V gene encodes CDR1 MNHNY and CDR2 SVGAGI (reference sequence). CDR3 region: CASSYMTAPYGYTF. CDR3 DNA: TGTGCCAGCAGTTACATGACAGCTCCCTATGGCTACACCTTC.

The CDR3, as DNA: TGTGCCAGCAGCCGGACCGACGGGAATGCTTTCTTT. Its protein product is CASSRTDGNAFF. The genes are TRBV14 and TRBJ1-1; no clear D gene. The V gene lost 4 bases and the J gene lost 11 bases, with 14 bases spanning the gap. Per germline, CDR1 SGHDN and CDR2 FVKESK. CDR3 length: 12 amino acids.

The J gene is TRBJ2-7, the V gene TRBV2, with 8 nucleotides matching TRBD1. The ends lost 5 bases at V and 2 bases at J; junction bases unmatched: 8. The CDR3 contains 15 residues. The germline gives CDR1 SNHLY, CDR2 FYNNEI. The CDR3 nucleotides are TGTGCCAGCAGTACAGGACAGGGTAAGACCTACGAGCAGTACTTC. Translating gives CASSTGQGKTYEQYF.

This chain links TRBV27 with TRBJ2-7, with 11 nucleotides matching TRBD2. The CDR3 totals 15 residues. Looked up from germline, CDR1 is MNHEY and CDR2 is SMNVEV (reference sequence). Unmatched junction bases numbered 7, after V lost 6 bases and J lost 3 bases. The CDR3 DNA sequence: TGTGCCAGCAGAACACTAGCGGGAGATTTCTACGAGCAGTACTTC. This encodes CASRTLAGDFYEQYF.